These 23 T cell receptor beta chains came from one sample sequenced in a study of CD8 T cells in Susac syndrome. The RNA input was roughly 0.45 to 1 ug, and it was reverse transcribed with random hexamers. TCRdb itself ran the immunoSEQ multiplex PCR reads through MiXCR, one entry per CDR3 protein. The sample has 95,000 to 150,000 distinct CDR3 sequences; around 94% are singletons. The specimen was CD8+ T cells from PBMCs. The receptors come from a human donor with Susac syndrome.

The J gene is TRBJ1-5, the V gene TRBV6-5; TRBD1 matches at 7 bases. This CDR3 contains 15 residues. After removal of 6 bases from V and 8 bases from J, the junction contained 13 bases not matched to a gene. Per germline, CDR1 MNHEY and CDR2 SVGAGI. The CDR3 loop reads CASRAGTEKMKPQHF. The CDR3 coding sequence is TGTGCCAGCAGGGCCGGGACAGAGAAGATGAAGCCCCAGCATTTT.

The chain has TRBV11-2 and TRBJ2-1, with 8 bases that match TRBD1. Germline V lookup: CDR1 SGHAT, CDR2 FQNNGV. This CDR3 spans 14 amino acids. V was pared by 5 bases and J by 6 bases, with 6 bases of the junction left unmatched. CDR3 amino acids: CASSDRTGSNEQFF. CDR3 in DNA: TGTGCCAGCAGCGACCGGACAGGGAGCAATGAGCAGTTCTTC.

The chain joins TRBV12-3 or TRBV12-4 to TRBJ2-5; possibly TRBD2 for D (5 bases). The CDR3 totals 12 residues. Trimming took off 7 bases at V and 5 bases at J, with 11 bases between the two ends. The CDR3 loop is CASTGPGETQYF. CDR3 sequence (DNA): TGTGCCAGCACTGGGCCGGGGGAGACCCAGTACTTC.

As to this clonotype: One end of the junction is discordant with germline, which a read error may explain. The rearrangement joins TRBV7-6 to TRBJ2-3; 7 positions match TRBD2. Germline V CDR1 and CDR2: SGHVS, FNYEAQ. The CDR3 is made up of 16 amino acids. CDR3 in amino acids: CASSLARTSPSDTQYF. The CDR3 DNA follows: TGTGCCAGCAGCCTAGCAAGGACTAGTCCCTCAGATACGCAGTATTTT.

This sequence joins TRBV20-1 and TRBJ2-1, with unresolved D. CDR3 length: 15 amino acids. Trimming took 4 bases from V and 9 from J, leaving 22 bases between them. Per the germline V gene, CDR1 is DFQATT and CDR2 is SNEGSKA (reference sequence). DNA of the CDR3: TGCAGTGCTAACGTACAGCTCGTATCAAAGCCTGAGCAGTTCTTC. Its protein product is CSANVQLVSKPEQFF.

The chain employs TRBV29-1 and TRBJ2-1; the D gene is possibly TRBD1 (5 bases). The germline V gene encodes CDR1 SQVTM and CDR2 ANQGSEA. Trimming shortened V by 2 bases and J by 3 bases, and 5 bases separated the two germline ends. The CDR3 is 12 amino acids. CDR3: CSVETGYNEQFF. CDR3 nucleotide sequence: TGCAGCGTTGAAACAGGCTACAATGAGCAGTTCTTC.

This CDR3 reads CSTPALQGPGDTQYF. CDR3 in DNA: TGCAGCACTCCGGCATTACAAGGACCTGGGGATACGCAGTATTTT. The chain carries TRBV29-1 and TRBJ2-3; D gene ambiguous. V was cut by 8 bases and J by 6 bases, with 24 bases left in between. The V gene's germline CDR1 is SQVTM and CDR2 ANQGSEA. The CDR3 covers 15 residues.

The chain employs TRBV20-1 and TRBJ2-7; no clear D. The germline V gene has CDR1 DFQATT and CDR2 SNEGSKA (reference sequence). CDR3 length: 14 residues. The V end was cut by 0 bases, the J end by 3 bases, with 12 bases between. DNA for the CDR3: TGCAGTGCTAGAGATCCGAGAAGTCTCTACGAGCAGTACTTC. Its translation: CSARDPRSLYEQYF.

CDR3: CAWIGSSGANVLTF. The CDR3 DNA sequence: TGTGCCTGGATTGGCAGCTCTGGGGCCAACGTCCTGACTTTC. This rearrangement joins TRBV30 to TRBJ2-6; D unresolved. Trimming took off 4 bases at V and 0 bases at J, with 7 bases between the two ends. This CDR3 contains 14 residues. Germline CDR1 is GTSNPN and CDR2 is SVGIG (reference sequence).

This chain connects TRBV20-1 to TRBJ1-2, with TRBD1 as a possible D gene (5 bases). Germline V gene sequence: CDR1 DFQATT, CDR2 SNEGSKA (reference sequence). Trimming shortened V by 2 bases and J by 6 bases, and 19 bases separated the two germline ends. CDR3 length equals 15 residues. In DNA form, the CDR3 reads TGCAGTGCTAGACCACTCCGGGGAGGGGCCCATGGCTACACCTTC. Translated, it gives CSARPLRGGAHGYTF.

The rearrangement joins TRBV6-1 to TRBJ1-2; D possibly corresponds to TRBD1 (6 bases). This CDR3 spans 13 amino acids. Germline V lookup: CDR1 MNHNS, CDR2 SASEGT. The V gene lost 4 bases and the J gene lost 6 bases, with 12 bases spanning the gap. CDR3 residues: CASSGRTEHGYTF. The CDR3 DNA reads TGTGCCAGCAGTGGACGGACAGAGCATGGCTACACCTTC.

The chain has TRBV9 and TRBJ2-5; TRBD2 agrees at 7 bases. Unmatched junction bases numbered 9, after V lost 6 bases and J lost 1 base. The CDR3 consists of 15 residues. CDR1 and CDR2 from the germline V gene are SGDLS and YYNGEE. In DNA form, the CDR3 reads TGTGCCAGCAACCCCCTCGGGGGGACCCAAGAGACCCAGTACTTC. It specifies CASNPLGGTQETQYF.

The V call is TRBV6-5, the J call TRBJ1-5; 8 positions match TRBD1. V lost 5 bases and J lost 0; bases outside the gene matches: 3. The germline V gene encodes CDR1 MNHEY and CDR2 SVGAGI. The CDR3 consists of 15 residues. The CDR3, as DNA: TGTGCCAGCAGTAGGGACAGGTATAGCAATCAGCCCCAGCATTTT. It specifies CASSRDRYSNQPQHF.

This sequence joins TRBV12-3 or TRBV12-4 and TRBJ1-5; possibly TRBD1 for D (5 bases). Trimming removed 3 bases at V and 2 bases at J, with 8 bases between. The CDR3 loop spans 14 amino acids. The CDR3 sequence is CASSLSGGNQPQHF. The CDR3 bases are TGTGCCAGCAGTTTGTCGGGGGGCAATCAGCCCCAGCATTTT.

The chain carries TRBV4-3 and TRBJ2-3; D uncertain. V shed 1 base and J shed 3 bases, with 5 bases lying between them. The CDR3 has 13 residues. Germline V gives CDR1 LGHNA, CDR2 YSLEER. The chain's CDR3 is CASSQGVTDTQYF. In nucleotides, the CDR3 is TGCGCCAGCAGCCAAGGGGTGACAGATACGCAGTATTTT.

This chain uses TRBV12-3 or TRBV12-4 with TRBJ1-2, with 8 bases lining up with TRBD1. CDR3 size: 13 residues. Trimming removed 5 bases from V and 5 bases from J; junction bases left unmatched: 4. For the CDR3, the DNA is TGTGCCAGCAGTCCGACAGGGGAATATGGCTACACCTTC. Translation: CASSPTGEYGYTF.

This chain joins TRBV12-3 or TRBV12-4 and TRBJ2-7; 8 bases agree with TRBD1. J was trimmed by 3 bases and V by 5 bases; bases with no gene match: 6. The CDR3 is 14 residues long. The CDR3 sequence is CASSPGTGYYEQYF. CDR3 DNA sequence: TGTGCCAGCAGTCCCGGGACAGGCTACTACGAGCAGTACTTC.

The rearrangement uses TRBV4-1 and TRBJ2-6; the D is unclear. V shed 1 base and J shed 1 base, with 8 bases lying between them. Looked up from germline, CDR1 is MGHRA and CDR2 is YSYEKL. CDR3 length: 16 residues. The CDR3 loop reads CASSQVGASGANVLTF. The CDR3 region has the DNA TGCGCCAGCAGCCAAGTAGGTGCTTCTGGGGCCAACGTCCTGACTTTC.

The V gene is TRBV29-1, the J gene TRBJ1-1; D is unresolved. Germline V lookup: CDR1 SQVTM, CDR2 ANQGSEA. V was cut by 7 bases and J by 7 bases, with 10 bases left in between. This CDR3 contains 10 residues. This CDR3 reads CSGSLGEAFF. The CDR3 DNA sequence: TGCAGCGGGAGCTTGGGTGAAGCTTTCTTT.

V gene TRBV4-1 combines with J gene TRBJ2-7; 9 positions agree with TRBD1. This CDR3 is built from 15 residues. Looked up from germline, CDR1 is MGHRA and CDR2 is YSYEKL. With 1 base clipped from V and 3 bases from J, the junction kept 4 bases outside the gene matches. The CDR3: CASSQVGTGIYEQYF. DNA for the CDR3: TGCGCCAGCAGCCAAGTGGGGACAGGGATCTACGAGCAGTACTTC.

The chain joins TRBV14 to TRBJ2-7; D unresolved. CDR3 size: 15 residues. The germline CDR1 and CDR2 sequences are SGHDN and FVKESK. V lost 3 bases and J lost 7, with 19 bases in between. DNA of the CDR3: TGTGCCAGCAGCCAGGAAGGTTACTCGGTAGGGGAGCAGTACTTC. This translates into CASSQEGYSVGEQYF.

This clonotype showed up just once. CDR3 nucleotide sequence: TGTGCCAGCAGCCCCGGGACTAGCGGGGCCCACGAGCAGTACTTC. Translating gives CASSPGTSGAHEQYF. V usage is TRBV9 and J usage is TRBJ2-7; 13 bases are a match to TRBD2. Germline CDR1 is SGDLS and CDR2 is YYNGEE. V lost 4 bases and J lost 5; bases outside the gene matches: 6. This CDR3 is built from 15 residues.

The chain uses TRBV12-3 or TRBV12-4 and TRBJ1-5; D gene unclear. The CDR3 covers 13 residues. Trimming cost V 3 bases and J 7 bases, with 10 bases left between them. The CDR3 DNA reads as TGTGCCAGCAGTTTGAACCGGGGACAGCCCCAGCATTTT. Amino acids: CASSLNRGQPQHF.